This TCR beta chain came from a study of cytomegalovirus exposure and HLA in healthy donors (dated by TCRdb to the late 2010s). A note on the overall study: A later analysis indicated that the roughly 130 validation repertoires were generated on the platform also employed for the approximately 670 repertoires of the first cohort. The study aimed to test whether cataloging public T cell receptors could reveal signatures of past pathogen exposure. To predict cytomegalovirus infection status, the study brought together high-throughput TCR immunosequencing, statistical association of individual TCRs with disease status, and machine learning. Besides the first cohort of roughly 640 subjects, a separate validation cohort made up of 95 to 150 different subjects was used. Summary of the overall study and its limitations: In vitro tests confirmed that a few of the cytomegalovirus-associated TCR beta chains recognize cytomegalovirus antigens. While some public TCRs were present in many individuals, most TCR sequences turned up only very rarely across donors. It was suggested by the authors that the approach could potentially be generalized to other disease states and immunological phenotypes. Subsequent analysis determined that TCRs grouped into clusters in the first cohort also showed a tendency toward co-occurrence across the roughly 110 validation repertoires, and roughly 94% of cluster scores exceeded 0. A total of about 180 TCR beta chains were listed by the study as associated with cytomegalovirus. The classifier was reported to diagnose cytomegalovirus status with high specificity and sensitivity in both the original cohort and the validation cohort. All 120 or so repertoires were used to score co-occurrence in the validation cohort in a later analysis, because that analysis had no HLA typing for the cohort.

The donors were included in the validation cohort of over a hundred subjects, a group kept apart from the approximately 650-subject first cohort. Library construction relied on the immunoSEQ multiplex PCR assay. Per the original workflow: To diagnose cytomegalovirus status from the catalog of TCR beta chain sequences, a statistical classification framework was built. The source is immuneACCESS, and TCRdb retained only in-frame sequences with V and J called. Part of the clones is not carried over; for the studies checked, unresolved V genes explain less than half of this, and the remainder is unexplained. V, J and clone size are those of that table, while D and trimming were read from the DNA. This sample holds some 270,000 clones; approximately 86% were observed only once. The top ten clones comprise approximately 1% of the sample. Comment on this clone: Its cognate antigen has yet to be identified. Base-call qualities are not available, and no considerably larger clone is one nucleotide away.

Trimming costs V 2 bases and J 14 bases, and their ends lie 16 bases apart. From the germline V gene, CDR1 is MNHEY and CDR2 is SVGAGI. The cysteine opens and the phenylalanine closes a CDR3 of 14 amino acids. CDR3 DNA is the only sequence kept; it has 42 bases, read in frame from the first base. The clonotype was recovered from a woman aged 18-29 years in good health and CMV-seronegative. The sequencing input was PBMCs. The chain is made from TRBV6-5 and TRBJ2-6; matching of 7 bases hints at TRBD1 as the D gene. The CDR3 has the sequence CASSYAGQNAILTF. The DNA sequence follows: TGTGCCAGCAGTTACGCGGGACAGAATGCCATCCTGACTTTC.